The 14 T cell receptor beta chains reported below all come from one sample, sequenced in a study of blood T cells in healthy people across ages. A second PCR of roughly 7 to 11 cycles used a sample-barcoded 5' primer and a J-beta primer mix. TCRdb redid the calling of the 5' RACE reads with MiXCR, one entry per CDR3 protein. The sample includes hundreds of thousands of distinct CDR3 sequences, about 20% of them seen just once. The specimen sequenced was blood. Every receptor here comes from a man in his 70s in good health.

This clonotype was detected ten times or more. CDR3 DNA sequence: TGTGCCATCAGTGACCGGGGGGCAGAGACCCAGTACTTC. Its protein product is CAISDRGAETQYF. The chain recombines TRBV10-3 with TRBJ2-5, with a possible D match to TRBD2 (7 bases). Trimming took off 3 bases at V and 4 bases at J, with 9 bases between the two ends. The CDR3 is 13 residues long. Germline V gene lookup returns CDR1 ENHRY and CDR2 SYGVKD.

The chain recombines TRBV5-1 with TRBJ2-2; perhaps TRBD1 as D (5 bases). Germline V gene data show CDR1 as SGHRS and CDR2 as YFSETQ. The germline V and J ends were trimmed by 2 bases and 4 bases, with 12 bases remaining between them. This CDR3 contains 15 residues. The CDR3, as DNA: TGCGCCAGCAGCTTCGATGGGGCTGGCACCGGGGAGCTGTTTTTT. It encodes CASSFDGAGTGELFF. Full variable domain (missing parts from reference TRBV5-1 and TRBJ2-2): KAGVTQTPRYLIKTRGQQVTLSCSPISGHRSVSWYQQTPGQGLQFLFEYFSETQRNKGNFPGRFSGRQFSNSRSEMNVSTLELGDSALYLCASSFDGAGTGELFFGEGSRLTVL.

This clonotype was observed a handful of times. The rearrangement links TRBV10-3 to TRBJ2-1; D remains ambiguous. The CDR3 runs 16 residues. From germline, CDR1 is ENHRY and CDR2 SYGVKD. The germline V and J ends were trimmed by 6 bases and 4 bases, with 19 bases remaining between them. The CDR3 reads CAIRPDLGWVYNEQFF. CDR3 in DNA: TGTGCCATCAGGCCTGACCTTGGCTGGGTTTACAATGAGCAGTTCTTC.

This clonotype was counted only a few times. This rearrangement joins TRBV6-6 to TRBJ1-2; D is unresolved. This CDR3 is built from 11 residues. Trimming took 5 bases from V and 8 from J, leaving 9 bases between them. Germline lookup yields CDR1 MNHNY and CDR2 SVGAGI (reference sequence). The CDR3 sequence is CASSATPGYTF. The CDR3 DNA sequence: TGTGCCAGCAGTGCGACTCCCGGCTACACCTTC.

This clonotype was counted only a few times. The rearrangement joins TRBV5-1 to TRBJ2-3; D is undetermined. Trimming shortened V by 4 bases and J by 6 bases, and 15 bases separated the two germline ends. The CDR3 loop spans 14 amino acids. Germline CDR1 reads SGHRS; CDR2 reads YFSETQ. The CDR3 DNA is TGCGCCAGCAGCCCCAGACGGACCGGCGATACGCAGTATTTT. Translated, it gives CASSPRRTGDTQYF.

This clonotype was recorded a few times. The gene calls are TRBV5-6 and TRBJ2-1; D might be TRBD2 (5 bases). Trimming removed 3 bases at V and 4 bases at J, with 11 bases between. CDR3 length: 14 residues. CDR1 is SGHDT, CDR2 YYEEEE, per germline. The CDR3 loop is CASSSRTVYNEQFF. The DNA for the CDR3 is TGTGCCAGCAGCTCAAGGACTGTATACAATGAGCAGTTCTTC.

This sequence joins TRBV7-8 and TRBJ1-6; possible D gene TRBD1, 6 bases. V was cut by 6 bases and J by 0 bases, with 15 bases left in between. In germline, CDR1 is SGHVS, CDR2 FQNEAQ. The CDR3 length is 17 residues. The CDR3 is CASRPRTGNSYNSPLHF. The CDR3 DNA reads TGTGCCAGCAGGCCACGAACAGGGAACTCCTATAATTCACCCCTCCACTTT.

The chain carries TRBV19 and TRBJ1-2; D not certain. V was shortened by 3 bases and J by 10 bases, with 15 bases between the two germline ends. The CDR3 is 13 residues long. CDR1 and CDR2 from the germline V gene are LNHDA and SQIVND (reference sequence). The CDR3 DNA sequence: TGTGCCAGTAGTATGAGGACTGTTTTTTCCTACACCTTC. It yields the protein CASSMRTVFSYTF.

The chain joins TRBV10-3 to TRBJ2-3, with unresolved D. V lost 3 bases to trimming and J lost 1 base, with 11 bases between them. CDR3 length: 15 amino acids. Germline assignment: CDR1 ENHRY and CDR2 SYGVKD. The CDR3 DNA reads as TGTGCCATCAGTGACCTACCCAAGGGCACAGATACGCAGTATTTT. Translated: CAISDLPKGTDTQYF.

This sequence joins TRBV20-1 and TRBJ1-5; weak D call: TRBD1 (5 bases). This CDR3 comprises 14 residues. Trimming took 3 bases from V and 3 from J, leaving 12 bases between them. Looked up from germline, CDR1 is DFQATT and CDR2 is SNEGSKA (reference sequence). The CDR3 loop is CSASSAGNNQPQHF. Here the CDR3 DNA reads TGCAGTGCTAGTTCTGCAGGGAACAATCAGCCCCAGCATTTT.

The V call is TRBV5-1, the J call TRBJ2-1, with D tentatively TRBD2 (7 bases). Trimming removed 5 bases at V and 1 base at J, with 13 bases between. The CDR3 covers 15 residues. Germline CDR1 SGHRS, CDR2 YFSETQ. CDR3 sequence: CASRGGLSSYNEQFF. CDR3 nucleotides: TGCGCCAGCAGAGGGGGACTAAGTTCCTACAATGAGCAGTTCTTC.

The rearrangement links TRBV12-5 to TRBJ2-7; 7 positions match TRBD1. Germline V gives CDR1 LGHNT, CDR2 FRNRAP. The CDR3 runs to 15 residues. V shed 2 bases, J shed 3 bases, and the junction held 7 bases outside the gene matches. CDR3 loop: CASGLNSTGNYEQYV. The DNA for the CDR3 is TGTGCTAGTGGTTTGAACTCGACAGGGAACTACGAGCAGTACGTC.

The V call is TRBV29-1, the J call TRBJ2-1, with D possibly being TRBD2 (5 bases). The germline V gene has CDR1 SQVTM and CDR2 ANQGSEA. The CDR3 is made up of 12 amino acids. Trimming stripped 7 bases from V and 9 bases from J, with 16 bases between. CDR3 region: CSAEGSGSEQFF. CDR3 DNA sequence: TGCAGCGCTGAGGGCAGCGGAAGTGAGCAGTTCTTC.

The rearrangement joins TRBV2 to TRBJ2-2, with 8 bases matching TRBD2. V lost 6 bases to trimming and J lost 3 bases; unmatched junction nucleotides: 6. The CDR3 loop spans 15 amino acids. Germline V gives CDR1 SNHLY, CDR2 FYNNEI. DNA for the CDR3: TGTGCCAGCAGCGGGAGCGGGGGCTACACCGGGGAGCTGTTTTTT. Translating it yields CASSGSGGYTGELFF.